Below, 21 T cell receptor beta chains from the same sample are listed, as sequenced in a study of cytomegalovirus exposure and HLA in healthy donors (dated by TCRdb to about 2017). Library creation used the immunoSEQ multiplex PCR assay. A mixture of 60 forward primers for TCR Vbeta segments and 13 reverse primers for TCR Jbeta segments was used in the multiplex PCR. TCRdb retrieved this table from immuneACCESS and kept in-frame rearrangements only. Not all clones are present; in checked studies, unresolved V genes account for under half, and no reason is known for the remainder. In this sample the table shows approximately 100,000 clones, around 84% of which occur a single time. Of the sample, around 2% falls within the top ten clones. The sample consisted of PBMCs. These TCRs come from a man between 18 and 29 years old in good health and CMV-seronegative.

This clone was observed a handful of times. V usage is TRBV7-2 and J usage is TRBJ2-7; tentative D call: TRBD2 (6 bases). Trimming left V 2 bases short and J 6 bases short, with 11 bases between. CDR3 size: 13 residues. Germline CDR1 and CDR2: SGHTA and FQGNSA. CDR3 amino acids: CASSLSDYSEQYF. As DNA, the CDR3 is TGTGCCAGCAGCTTATCGGACTATTCCGAGCAGTACTTC.

The rearrangement joins TRBV27 to TRBJ1-5, with TRBD1 matching over 7 bases. This CDR3 region has 15 residues. With 4 bases clipped from V and 4 bases from J, the junction kept 7 bases outside the gene matches. Germline V gene data show CDR1 as MNHEY and CDR2 as SMNVEV (reference sequence). For the CDR3, the DNA is TGTGCCAGCAGTTCCCGACAGGGTACGAATCAGCCCCAGCATTTT. Protein: CASSSRQGTNQPQHF.

The chain joins TRBV5-1 to TRBJ2-3; D not certain. Germline CDR1 SGHRS, CDR2 YFSETQ. The V end was cut by 5 bases, the J end by 2 bases, with 6 bases between. CDR3 length: 12 residues. CDR3: CASSLSTDTQYF. For the CDR3, the DNA is TGCGCCAGCAGTTTATCCACAGATACGCAGTATTTT. The variable domain in full, with the rest retrieved from reference TRBV5-1 and TRBJ2-3, is KAGVTQTPRYLIKTRGQQVTLSCSPISGHRSVSWYQQTPGQGLQFLFEYFSETQRNKGNFPGRFSGRQFSNSRSEMNVSTLELGDSALYLCASSLSTDTQYFGPGTRLTVL.

This clone was counted only a few times. The chain uses TRBV19 and TRBJ1-5; no firm D call. This CDR3 contains 17 residues. With 11 bases removed from V and 1 base from J, the gap between germline ends came to 24 bases. Germline values: CDR1 LNHDA, CDR2 SQIVND (reference sequence). In nucleotides, the CDR3 is TGTGCCTCCCGGCAGACTTCGACGGGGAAGAGCAATCAGCCCCAGCATTTT. This gives the protein CASRQTSTGKSNQPQHF.

The chain combines TRBV25-1 with TRBJ2-3, with a tentative D call TRBD1 (6 bases). Between the trimmed V and J ends, which lost 6 bases and 3 bases, there was a span of 16 bases. Germline-derived CDR1 and CDR2 are MGHDK and SYGVNS. This CDR3 is 15 amino acids long. This CDR3 is CASSGWGQGTDTQYF. The CDR3 DNA follows: TGTGCCAGCAGCGGTTGGGGGCAGGGGACAGATACGCAGTATTTT.

Note on this clone: The sample contains more than one DNA sequence encoding this CDR3. The V gene is TRBV18, the J gene TRBJ2-2; no definite D call. The CDR3 sequence is 12 residues long. Germline lookup yields CDR1 KGHSH and CDR2 LQKENI. Trimming took 2 bases from V and 6 from J, leaving 4 bases between them. Here the CDR3 DNA reads TGTGCCAGCTCACCAAGCTCCGGGGAGCTGTTTTTT. Translated: CASSPSSGELFF. Drawing the rest from reference TRBV18 and TRBJ2-2, the complete variable domain is NAGVMQNPRHLVRRRGQEARLRCSPMKGHSHVYWYRQLPEEGLKFMVYLQKENIIDESGMPKERFSAEFPKEGPSILRIQQVVRGDSAAYFCASSPSSGELFFGEGSRLTVL.

This clone was counted a single time. V and J are TRBV7-2 and TRBJ1-5, with D possibly TRBD1 on 6 matching bases. V was trimmed by 5 bases and J by 7 bases, leaving 12 bases between them. This CDR3 is built from 13 residues. CDR1 and CDR2 (germline): SGHTA, FQGNSA. CDR3 protein: CASSLEQGQPQHF. In DNA, the CDR3 is TGTGCCAGCAGCCTCGAACAGGGACAGCCCCAGCATTTT.

The genes are TRBV6-6 and TRBJ1-1; perhaps TRBD1 as D (5 bases). V lost 7 bases and J lost 4, with 10 bases in between. This CDR3 has 12 amino acids. Germline assignment: CDR1 MNHNY and CDR2 SVGAGI (reference sequence). CDR3 region: CASMGEVTEAFF. The CDR3 DNA is TGTGCCAGCATGGGGGAGGTCACTGAAGCTTTCTTT.

The gene calls are TRBV7-9 and TRBJ1-6; TRBD1 matches 7 bases. CDR3 length equals 12 residues. V was pared by 5 bases and J by 14 bases, with 6 bases of the junction left unmatched. CDR1 and CDR2 (germline): SEHNR, FQNEAQ (reference sequence). The CDR3 DNA reads as TGTGCCAGCAGCCAACAGGGGTGGACCCTCCACTTT. It yields the protein CASSQQGWTLHF.

The genes are TRBV5-1 and TRBJ1-2; 9 bases align to TRBD1. The CDR3 is 14 amino acids. V lost 1 base and J lost 6; bases outside the gene matches: 4. The germline V gene has CDR1 SGHRS and CDR2 YFSETQ. The CDR3 region has the DNA TGCGCCAGCAGCTTGCAGGGACAGGGACATGGCTACACCTTC. This sequence encodes CASSLQGQGHGYTF.

This clone was detected a few times. The V call is TRBV18, the J call TRBJ2-5; D remains unclear. Near its end, the DNA agrees better with TRBJ2-7, so the J call may be wrong. The CDR3 consists of 14 residues. Per germline, CDR1 KGHSH and CDR2 LQKENI. The DNA for the CDR3 is TGTGCCAGCTCACCACCGTGGGGCTCCTACGAGCAGTACTTC. It yields the protein CASSPPWGSYEQYF.

J is TRBJ2-2 and V is TRBV6-5; 9 bases align to TRBD1. There are 14 residues in the CDR3. The V gene end was trimmed by 8 bases and the J gene end by 6 bases; junction bases not matched to a gene: 7. Germline lookup yields CDR1 MNHEY and CDR2 SVGAGI. CDR3 in amino acids: CASWDRADAGELFF. The CDR3 bases are TGTGCCAGCTGGGACAGGGCGGACGCCGGGGAGCTGTTTTTT.

In nucleotides, the CDR3 is TGCAGCGTTGAAAGGGGTACAGGGGTCGATACGCAGTATTTT. Translation: CSVERGTGVDTQYF. The V and J genes are TRBV29-1 and TRBJ2-3; 7 bases match TRBD1. Germline CDR1 reads SQVTM; CDR2 reads ANQGSEA. V gave up 2 bases and J gave up 6 bases; unmatched junction bases: 8. The CDR3 consists of 14 residues.

The rearrangement uses TRBV5-1 and TRBJ2-3; D perhaps matches TRBD2 (7 bases). The CDR3 is 17 amino acids. Germline loops: CDR1 SGHRS, CDR2 YFSETQ. V was clipped by 1 base and J by 4 bases, with 19 bases between them. In DNA, the CDR3 is TGCGCCAGCAGCTTGTGGGTCTTGGGGGGGGCCCCAGATACGCAGTATTTT. This translates into CASSLWVLGGAPDTQYF.

This chain connects TRBV6-1 to TRBJ1-5, with D unresolved. CDR1 and CDR2 from the germline V gene are MNHNS and SASEGT. This CDR3 is built from 16 residues. V dropped 0 bases and J dropped 0 bases, with 9 bases sitting between them. CDR3 residues: CASSEAGGYSNQPQHF. CDR3 coding DNA: TGTGCCAGCAGTGAAGCGGGAGGGTATAGCAATCAGCCCCAGCATTTT.

V gene TRBV29-1 combines with J gene TRBJ2-5, with TRBD1 matching over 7 bases. The end of the DNA is better explained by TRBJ2-7, so the J call may be wrong. From germline, CDR1 is SQVTM and CDR2 ANQGSEA. This CDR3 spans 12 amino acids. The CDR3 reads CSVTSQGYEQYF. CDR3 DNA: TGCAGCGTTACCTCACAGGGGTACGAGCAGTACTTC.

This sequence joins TRBV18 and TRBJ1-1; 8 bases agree with TRBD1. The germline V gene encodes CDR1 KGHSH and CDR2 LQKENI. The CDR3 consists of 15 residues. V was pared by 3 bases and J by 4 bases, with 7 bases of the junction left unmatched. The CDR3 DNA reads TGTGCCAGCTCACCGCCAGGGGGCTTGTTCACTGAAGCTTTCTTT. Encoded protein: CASSPPGGLFTEAFF.

The chain uses TRBV7-2 and TRBJ1-1, with 7 bases that match TRBD1. This CDR3 has 13 residues. Germline-derived CDR1 and CDR2 are SGHTA and FQGNSA. With V trimmed by 2 bases and J by 4 bases, 1 base remained unmatched. CDR3 sequence (DNA): TGTGCCAGCAGCTTATCAGGGGGCACTGAAGCTTTCTTT. Protein: CASSLSGGTEAFF.

The V and J genes are TRBV27 and TRBJ2-7; weak D call: TRBD2 (7 bases). Trimming took off 2 bases at V and 5 bases at J, with 10 bases between the two ends. CDR1 is MNHEY and CDR2 is SMNVEV in the germline V gene (reference sequence). CDR3 length: 13 residues. As DNA, the CDR3 is TGTGCCAGCAGTTTAAGGGGGGGGGACGAGCAGTACTTC. Its protein product is CASSLRGGDEQYF.

The gene calls are TRBV13 and TRBJ1-2; TRBD1 matches at 11 bases. The CDR3 has 12 amino acids. CDR1 and CDR2 (germline): PRHDT, FYEKMQ (reference sequence). V was clipped by 8 bases and J by 8 bases; unmatched bases: 4. The CDR3 region is CASGQGAGGYTF. In DNA form, the CDR3 reads TGTGCCAGCGGACAGGGGGCTGGGGGCTACACCTTC.

This clone came up once. The chain recombines TRBV7-2 with TRBJ1-5; the D gene is possibly TRBD1 (5 bases). The CDR3 consists of 15 residues. V gave up 5 bases and J gave up 2 bases, with 13 bases separating them. Germline V gene sequence: CDR1 SGHTA, CDR2 FQGNSA. The CDR3 sequence is CASSQEGLGNQPQHF. Here the CDR3 DNA reads TGTGCCAGCAGCCAGGAGGGACTCGGCAATCAGCCCCAGCATTTT.